Following are 9 T cell receptor beta chains from one sample sequenced in a study of T cells in Graves' hyperthyroidism and ophthalmopathy. Researchers amplified the TCR beta CDR3 regions from RNA transcripts. TCR CDR3 underwent first-round RT-PCR with the HTBI primer set. TCRdb re-derived calls from the multiplex PCR reads in MiXCR, one entry per CDR3 protein. The sample comprises about 520,000 distinct CDR3 sequences, approximately 25% of which are singletons, and 10% to 12% rests with the top ten. The specimen sequenced was blood. These receptors originate from a woman aged 25 to 45 with Graves' ophthalmopathy.

This chain links TRBV13 with TRBJ1-2, with 7 bases that match TRBD1. CDR1 PRHDT and CDR2 FYEKMQ come from the germline V gene (reference sequence). The V gene end was trimmed by 2 bases and the J gene end by 6 bases; junction bases not matched to a gene: 6. The CDR3 has 14 residues. CDR3 sequence (DNA): TGTGCCAGCAGCTTAAATAGGGGGCTGGATGGCTACACCTTC. The encoded protein is CASSLNRGLDGYTF.

About this clonotype itself: A much larger clone is a single base away; this may be a read error. The rearrangement joins TRBV12-3 or TRBV12-4 to TRBJ1-1; perhaps TRBD1 as D (5 bases). CDR3 length equals 15 residues. CDR3 DNA: TGTGCCAGCAGGCCCTACAGGAGAATGAACACTGAAGCTTGCTTT. It codes for CASRPYRRMNTEACF.

This clonotype appeared many times. The V call is TRBV7-9, the J call TRBJ1-2; 7 nucleotides agree with TRBD1. Germline values: CDR1 SEHNR, CDR2 FQNEAQ (reference sequence). With 8 bases clipped from V and 6 bases from J, the junction kept 6 bases outside the gene matches. This CDR3 has 12 amino acids. CDR3 residues: CASRRGGDGYTF. The CDR3 DNA follows: TGTGCCAGCCGCAGGGGGGGCGATGGCTACACCTTC.

This clonotype was seen ten or more times. This chain uses TRBV6-2 or TRBV6-3 with TRBJ1-5; D perhaps matches TRBD1 (5 bases). CDR3 size: 15 residues. The germline gives CDR1 MNHEY, CDR2 SVGEGT. V lost 6 bases, J lost 2 bases, and 14 bases lay in between. The CDR3 region is CASRSGPERNQPQHF. The CDR3 DNA is TGTGCCAGCAGATCGGGACCAGAACGCAATCAGCCCCAGCATTTT.

The sample holds many counts of this clonotype. This rearrangement joins TRBV12-3 or TRBV12-4 to TRBJ2-7, with D tentatively TRBD2 (6 bases). The length of the CDR3 is 15 residues. V lost 2 bases and J 3 bases, leaving 14 bases between the germline ends. CDR3 bases: TGTGCCAGCAGTTTAATCGGGGGAGGCAGCTACGAGCAGTACTTC. This sequence encodes CASSLIGGGSYEQYF.

In this sample, this clonotype turned up a few times. This chain links TRBV6-2 or TRBV6-3 with TRBJ2-7; possible D gene TRBD2, 5 bases. Trimming cost V 2 bases and J 3 bases, with 14 bases left between them. The CDR3 length is 15 residues. The germline gives CDR1 MNHEY, CDR2 SVGEGT. The CDR3 sequence: CASSYPPRGYYEQYF. CDR3 DNA sequence: TGTGCCAGCAGTTACCCACCCCGGGGTTACTACGAGCAGTACTTC.

The sample holds many counts of this clonotype. The V gene is TRBV29-1, the J gene TRBJ1-3; no definite D call. The CDR3 length is 14 residues. Trimming pared 5 bases from V and 0 bases from J, leaving 11 bases between. Germline V lookup: CDR1 SQVTM, CDR2 ANQGSEA. The CDR3 sequence is CSVTEGSSGNTIYF. In nucleotides, the CDR3 is TGCAGCGTTACGGAGGGTAGCTCTGGAAACACCATATATTTT.

In nucleotides, the CDR3 is TGTGCCACCAGCACCCCCCGGGACACCGGCCAGACCCAGTACTTC. Its translation: CATSTPRDTGQTQYF. The chain couples TRBV15 to TRBJ2-5; a weak D match, TRBD1 (6 bases). Per germline, CDR1 LNHNV and CDR2 YYDKDF (reference sequence). The CDR3 spans 15 residues. V was pared by 4 bases and J by 6 bases, with 18 bases between.

The gene calls are TRBV19 and TRBJ1-2; D not certain. Trimming stripped 9 bases from V and 2 bases from J, with 10 bases between. CDR1 and CDR2 (germline): LNHDA, SQIVND (reference sequence). This CDR3 has 12 residues. CDR3 in DNA: TGTGCCAGCGGAAGATTGAACTATGGCTACACCTTC. This gives the protein CASGRLNYGYTF.